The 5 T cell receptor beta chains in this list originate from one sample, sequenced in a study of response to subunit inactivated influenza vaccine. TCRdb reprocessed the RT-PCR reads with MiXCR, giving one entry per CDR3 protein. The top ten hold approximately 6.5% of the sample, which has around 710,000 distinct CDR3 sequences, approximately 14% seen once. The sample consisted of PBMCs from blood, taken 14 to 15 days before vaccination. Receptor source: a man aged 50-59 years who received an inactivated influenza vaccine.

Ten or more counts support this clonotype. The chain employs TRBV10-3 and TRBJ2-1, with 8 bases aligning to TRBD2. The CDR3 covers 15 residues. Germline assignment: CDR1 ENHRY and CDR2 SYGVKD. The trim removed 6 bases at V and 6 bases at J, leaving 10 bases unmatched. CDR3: CAISGGPTSGNEQFF. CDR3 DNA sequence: TGTGCCATCAGCGGAGGGCCAACTAGCGGCAATGAGCAGTTCTTC.

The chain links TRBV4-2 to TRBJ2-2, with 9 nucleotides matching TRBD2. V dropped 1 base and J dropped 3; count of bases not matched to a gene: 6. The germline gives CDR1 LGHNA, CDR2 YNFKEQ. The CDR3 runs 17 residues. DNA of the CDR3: TGTGCCAGCAGCCAAGGTCCTAGCGGGGCCCACACCGGGGAGCTGTTTTTT. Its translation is CASSQGPSGAHTGELFF.

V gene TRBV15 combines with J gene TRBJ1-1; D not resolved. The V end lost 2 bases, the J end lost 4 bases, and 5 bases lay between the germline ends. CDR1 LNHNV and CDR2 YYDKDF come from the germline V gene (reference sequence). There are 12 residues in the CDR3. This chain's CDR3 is CATSRTVTEAFF. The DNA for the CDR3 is TGTGCCACCAGCAGAACAGTCACTGAAGCTTTCTTT.

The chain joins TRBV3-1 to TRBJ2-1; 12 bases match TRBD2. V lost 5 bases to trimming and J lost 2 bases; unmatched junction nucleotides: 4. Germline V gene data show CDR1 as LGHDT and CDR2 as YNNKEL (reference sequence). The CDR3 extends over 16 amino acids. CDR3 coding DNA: TGTGCCAGCAGCAAACTAGCGGGAGGCACCTACAATGAGCAGTTCTTC. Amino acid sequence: CASSKLAGGTYNEQFF.

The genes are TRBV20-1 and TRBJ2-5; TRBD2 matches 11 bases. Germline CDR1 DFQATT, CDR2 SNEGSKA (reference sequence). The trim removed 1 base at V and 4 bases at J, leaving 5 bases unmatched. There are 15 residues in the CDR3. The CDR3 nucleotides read TGCAGTGCTAGAGCCGGGACTAGCGGAAGAGAGACCCAGTACTTC. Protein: CSARAGTSGRETQYF.